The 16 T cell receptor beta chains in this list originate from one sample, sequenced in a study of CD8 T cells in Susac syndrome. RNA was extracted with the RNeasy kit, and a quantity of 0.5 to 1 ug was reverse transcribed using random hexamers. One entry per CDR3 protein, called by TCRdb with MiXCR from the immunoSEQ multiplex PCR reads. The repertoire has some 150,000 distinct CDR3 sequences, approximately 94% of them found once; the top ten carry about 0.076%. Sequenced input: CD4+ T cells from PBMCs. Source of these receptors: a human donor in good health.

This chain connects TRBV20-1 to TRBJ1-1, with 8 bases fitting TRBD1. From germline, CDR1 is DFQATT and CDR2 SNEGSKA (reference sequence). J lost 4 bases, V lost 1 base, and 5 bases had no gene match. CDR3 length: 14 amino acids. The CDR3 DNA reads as TGCAGTGCTAGAGGGATAACAGGGGGCACTGAAGCTTTCTTT. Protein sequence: CSARGITGGTEAFF.

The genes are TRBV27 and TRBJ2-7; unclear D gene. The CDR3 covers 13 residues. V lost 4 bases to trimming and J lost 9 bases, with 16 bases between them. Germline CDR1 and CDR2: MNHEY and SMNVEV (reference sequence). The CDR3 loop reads CASSSTQNPRQYF. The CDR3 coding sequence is TGTGCCAGCAGTTCCACGCAGAATCCGCGGCAGTACTTC.

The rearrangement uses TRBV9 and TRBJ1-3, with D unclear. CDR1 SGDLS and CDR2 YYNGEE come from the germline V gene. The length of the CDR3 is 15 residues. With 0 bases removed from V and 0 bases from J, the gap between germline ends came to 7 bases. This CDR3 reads CASSVAESSGNTIYF. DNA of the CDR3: TGTGCCAGCAGCGTAGCGGAGTCCTCTGGAAACACCATATATTTT.

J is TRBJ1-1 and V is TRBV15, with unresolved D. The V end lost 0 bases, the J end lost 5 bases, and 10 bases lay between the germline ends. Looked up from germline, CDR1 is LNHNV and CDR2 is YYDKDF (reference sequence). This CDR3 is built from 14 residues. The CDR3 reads CATSRERLGTEAFF. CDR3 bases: TGTGCCACCAGCAGAGAGCGGCTGGGGACTGAAGCTTTCTTT.

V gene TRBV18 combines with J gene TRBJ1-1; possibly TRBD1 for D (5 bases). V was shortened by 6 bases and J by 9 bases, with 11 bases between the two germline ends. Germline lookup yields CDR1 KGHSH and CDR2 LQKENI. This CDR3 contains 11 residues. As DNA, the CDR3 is TGTGCCAGCTCTCGAGGGGCGCAAGCTTTCTTT. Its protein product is CASSRGAQAFF.

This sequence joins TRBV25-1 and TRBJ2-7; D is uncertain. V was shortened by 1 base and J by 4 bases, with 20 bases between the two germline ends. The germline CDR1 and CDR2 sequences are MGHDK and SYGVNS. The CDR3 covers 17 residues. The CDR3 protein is CASSEWVDSDGVYEQYF. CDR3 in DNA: TGTGCCAGCAGTGAATGGGTTGACTCGGATGGGGTATACGAGCAGTACTTC.

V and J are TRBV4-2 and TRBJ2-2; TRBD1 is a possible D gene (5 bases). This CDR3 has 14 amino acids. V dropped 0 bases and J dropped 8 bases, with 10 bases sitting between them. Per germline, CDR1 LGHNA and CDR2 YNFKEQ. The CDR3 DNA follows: TGTGCCAGCAGCCAAGATCGCAACAGGGGGGAGCTGTTTTTT. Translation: CASSQDRNRGELFF.

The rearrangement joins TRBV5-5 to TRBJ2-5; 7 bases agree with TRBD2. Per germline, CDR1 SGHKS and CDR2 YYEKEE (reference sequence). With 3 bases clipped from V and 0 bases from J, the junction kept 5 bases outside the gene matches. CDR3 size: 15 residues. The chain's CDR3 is CASSSLAEYQETQYF. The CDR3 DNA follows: TGTGCCAGCAGCTCGCTAGCGGAGTACCAAGAGACCCAGTACTTC. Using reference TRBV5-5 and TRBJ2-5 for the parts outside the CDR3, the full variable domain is DAGVTQSPTHLIKTRGQQVTLRCSPISGHKSVSWYQQVLGQGPQFIFQYYEKEERGRGNFPDRFSARQFPNYSSELNVNALLLGDSALYLCASSSLAEYQETQYFGPGTRLLVL.

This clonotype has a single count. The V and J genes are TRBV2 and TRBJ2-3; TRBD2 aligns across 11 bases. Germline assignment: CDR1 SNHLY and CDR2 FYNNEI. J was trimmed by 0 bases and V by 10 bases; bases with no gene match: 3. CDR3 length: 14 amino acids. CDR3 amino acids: CAIVAGGSTDTQYF. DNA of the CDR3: TGTGCCATTGTAGCGGGAGGGAGCACAGATACGCAGTATTTT.

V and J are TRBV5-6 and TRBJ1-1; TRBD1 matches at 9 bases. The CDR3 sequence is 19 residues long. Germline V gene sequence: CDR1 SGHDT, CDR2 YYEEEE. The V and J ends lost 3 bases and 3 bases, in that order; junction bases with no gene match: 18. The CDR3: CASSSLFAQGARTDTEAFF. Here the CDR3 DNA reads TGTGCCAGCAGCTCCCTTTTTGCACAGGGGGCGCGTACGGACACTGAAGCTTTCTTT.

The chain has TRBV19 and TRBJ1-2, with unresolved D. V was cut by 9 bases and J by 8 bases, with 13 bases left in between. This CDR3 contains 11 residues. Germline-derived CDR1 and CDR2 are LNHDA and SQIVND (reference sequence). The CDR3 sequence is CASTQDGGYTF. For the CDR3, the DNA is TGTGCCAGCACCCAGGATGGCGGCTACACCTTC.

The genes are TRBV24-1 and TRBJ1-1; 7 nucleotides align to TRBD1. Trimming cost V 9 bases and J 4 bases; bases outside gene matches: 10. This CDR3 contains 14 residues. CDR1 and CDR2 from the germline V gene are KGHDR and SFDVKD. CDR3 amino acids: CATPNRGRGTEAFF. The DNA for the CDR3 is TGTGCCACCCCTAACAGGGGACGGGGCACTGAAGCTTTCTTT.

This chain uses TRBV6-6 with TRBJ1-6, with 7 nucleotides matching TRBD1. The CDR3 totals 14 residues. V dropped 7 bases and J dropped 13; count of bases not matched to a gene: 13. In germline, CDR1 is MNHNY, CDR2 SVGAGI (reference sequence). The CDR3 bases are TGTGCCAGCACCAGGGGGACAACCGACTTCCCCCTCCACTTT. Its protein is CASTRGTTDFPLHF.

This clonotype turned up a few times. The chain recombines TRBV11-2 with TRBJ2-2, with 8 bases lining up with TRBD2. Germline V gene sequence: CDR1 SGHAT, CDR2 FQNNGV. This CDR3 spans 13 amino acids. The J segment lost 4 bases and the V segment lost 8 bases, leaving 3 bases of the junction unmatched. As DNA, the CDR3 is TGTGCCAGCTCTCTAGCGGGCACCGGGGAGCTGTTTTTT. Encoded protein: CASSLAGTGELFF.

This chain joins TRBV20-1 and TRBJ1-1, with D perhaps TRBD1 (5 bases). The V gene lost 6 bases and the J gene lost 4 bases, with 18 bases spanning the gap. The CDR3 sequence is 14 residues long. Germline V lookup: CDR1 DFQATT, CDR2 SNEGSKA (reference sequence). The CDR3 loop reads CSAAAGQGRTEAFF. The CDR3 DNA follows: TGCAGTGCCGCCGCGGGTCAGGGCCGCACTGAAGCTTTCTTT.

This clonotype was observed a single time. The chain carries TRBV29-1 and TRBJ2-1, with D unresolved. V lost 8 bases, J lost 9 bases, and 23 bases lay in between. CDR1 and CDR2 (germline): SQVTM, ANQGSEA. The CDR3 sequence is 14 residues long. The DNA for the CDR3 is TGCAGCATCCTCCCCCCCAACCTGGTGGGTGAGCAGTTCTTC. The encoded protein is CSILPPNLVGEQFF.